This is a list of T cell receptor beta chains from one sample in a study of shared clonotypes between healthy human individuals. Sequencing was performed with immunoSEQ multiplex PCR; in TCRdb, only in-frame clones are kept and a portion is missing. The data contain a few million clones, under 97% of them singletons. The sequenced sample was naive CD4+ T cells sorted from blood. Receptor source: a man aged 18 to 29 in good health. Both conserved end residues are trimmed from each CDR3. Clone size, where shown, is once, few, many, or a class for clones that have expanded.

CDR3aa: ASSRAGINYGYT
v_gene: TRBV19
j_gene: TRBJ1-2
abundance: -

CDR3aa: ASSSDRRNTEAF
v_gene: TRBV5-4
j_gene: TRBJ1-1
abundance: few

CDR3aa: ASSLSSPGFSGAFYEQY
v_gene: TRBV7-2
j_gene: TRBJ2-7
abundance: -

CDR3aa: ASSFGPGIPSGETQY
v_gene: TRBV27
j_gene: TRBJ2-5
abundance: -

CDR3aa: ASSSRAGGQETQY
v_gene: TRBV7-9
j_gene: TRBJ2-5
abundance: -

CDR3aa: ASGTGVQETQY
v_gene: TRBV6-1
j_gene: TRBJ2-5
abundance: -

CDR3aa: ASSFLGQGVRNTEAF
v_gene: TRBV5-6
j_gene: TRBJ1-1
abundance: -

CDR3aa: ASSAWRRRHYEQY
v_gene: TRBV6-5
j_gene: TRBJ2-7
abundance: -

CDR3aa: ASSQDGGRANEKLF
v_gene: TRBV4-1
j_gene: TRBJ1-4
abundance: -

CDR3aa: SVSPSGSGEQY
v_gene: TRBV29-1
j_gene: TRBJ2-7
abundance: -

CDR3aa: ASSVSPGTTLYEQY
v_gene: TRBV9
j_gene: TRBJ2-7
abundance: -

CDR3aa: ASSPSGTGTYGYT
v_gene: TRBV5-5
j_gene: TRBJ1-2
abundance: -

CDR3aa: SVEGQGSGNTIY
v_gene: TRBV29-1
j_gene: TRBJ1-3
abundance: -

CDR3aa: ASSLEGGNQPQH
v_gene: TRBV5-1
j_gene: TRBJ1-5
abundance: -

CDR3aa: ASSPGSTEAF
v_gene: TRBV5-6
j_gene: TRBJ1-1
abundance: -

CDR3aa: ASSFGQGSGNTIY
v_gene: TRBV7-9
j_gene: TRBJ1-3
abundance: -

CDR3aa: ASSQGAAGTQY
v_gene: TRBV14
j_gene: TRBJ2-5
abundance: -

CDR3aa: ASRRRGPNTGELF
v_gene: TRBV21-1
j_gene: TRBJ2-2
abundance: -

CDR3aa: ASSLYGFRGDEKLF
v_gene: TRBV5-1
j_gene: TRBJ1-4
abundance: -

CDR3aa: ASSQTGPYTGELF
v_gene: TRBV7-9
j_gene: TRBJ2-2
abundance: -

CDR3aa: ASSDRGSYNEQF
v_gene: TRBV19
j_gene: TRBJ2-1
abundance: -

CDR3aa: ASSVAGLDYNEQF
v_gene: TRBV9
j_gene: TRBJ2-1
abundance: -

CDR3aa: ASSPLGAGWYTEAF
v_gene: TRBV27
j_gene: TRBJ1-1
abundance: -

CDR3aa: ASSSRVFGTGYGYT
v_gene: TRBV9
j_gene: TRBJ1-2
abundance: -

CDR3aa: ASSPADSFSYEQY
v_gene: TRBV18
j_gene: TRBJ2-7
abundance: -

CDR3aa: ASSPTRGEKLF
v_gene: TRBV6-5
j_gene: TRBJ1-4
abundance: -

CDR3aa: ASRTSAPSTDTQY
v_gene: TRBV6-5
j_gene: TRBJ2-3
abundance: -

CDR3aa: ASSFGGIQETQY
v_gene: TRBV28
j_gene: TRBJ2-5
abundance: -

CDR3aa: ASSYSKTGGHYEQY
v_gene: TRBV6-5
j_gene: TRBJ2-7
abundance: once

CDR3aa: ASSFLDRANENT
v_gene: TRBV28
j_gene: TRBJ1-2
abundance: -

CDR3aa: ASSEEREATDTQY
v_gene: TRBV10-1
j_gene: TRBJ2-3
abundance: -

CDR3aa: ASVGTSKSDTQY
v_gene: TRBV6-1
j_gene: TRBJ2-3
abundance: -

CDR3aa: AERIKQGADYEQY
v_gene: TRBV5-6
j_gene: TRBJ2-7
abundance: -

CDR3aa: ASFSAEIYGYT
v_gene: TRBV28
j_gene: TRBJ1-2
abundance: -

CDR3aa: ASSRMTGGNIQY
v_gene: TRBV4-3
j_gene: TRBJ2-4
abundance: few

CDR3aa: ASSLARYGYT
v_gene: TRBV7-9
j_gene: TRBJ1-2
abundance: once

CDR3aa: ASSLGLAGGQNRGEQF
v_gene: TRBV7-7
j_gene: TRBJ2-1
abundance: once

CDR3aa: ASGNTGELF
v_gene: TRBV6-5
j_gene: TRBJ2-2
abundance: -

CDR3aa: ASSSRPNEAYEQY
v_gene: TRBV18
j_gene: TRBJ2-7
abundance: -

CDR3aa: ASSSTPGTSGEETQY
v_gene: TRBV7-6
j_gene: TRBJ2-5
abundance: -

CDR3aa: ASREAANYGYT
v_gene: TRBV19
j_gene: TRBJ1-2
abundance: -

CDR3aa: ASSEGSLNTEAF
v_gene: TRBV6-1
j_gene: TRBJ1-1
abundance: -

CDR3aa: ASSEAHTSSNSPLH
v_gene: TRBV6-1
j_gene: TRBJ1-6
abundance: -

CDR3aa: SVEFPGKGTGELF
v_gene: TRBV29-1
j_gene: TRBJ2-2
abundance: -

CDR3aa: AQIWGGTGNTIY
v_gene: TRBV30
j_gene: TRBJ1-3
abundance: -